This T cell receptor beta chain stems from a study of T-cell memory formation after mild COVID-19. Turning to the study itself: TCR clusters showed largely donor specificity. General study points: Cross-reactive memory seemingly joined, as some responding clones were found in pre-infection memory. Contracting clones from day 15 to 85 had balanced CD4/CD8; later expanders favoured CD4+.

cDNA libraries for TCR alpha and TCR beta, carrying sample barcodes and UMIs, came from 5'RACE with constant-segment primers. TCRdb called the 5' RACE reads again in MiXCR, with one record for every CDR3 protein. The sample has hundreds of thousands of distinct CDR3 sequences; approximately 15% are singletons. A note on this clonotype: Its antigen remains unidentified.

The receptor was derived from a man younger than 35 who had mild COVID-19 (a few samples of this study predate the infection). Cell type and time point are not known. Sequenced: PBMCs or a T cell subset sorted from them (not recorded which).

CDR3 in DNA: TGTGCCAGCAGCGTAGCAGGGGCGCCGGTTACACCAGATACGCAGTATTTT. Residues: CASSVAGAPVTPDTQYF. The chain carries TRBV9 and TRBJ2-3; perhaps TRBD1 as D (6 bases). V lost 0 bases to trimming and J lost 4 bases, with 18 bases between them. The germline gives CDR1 SGDLS, CDR2 YYNGEE. The CDR3 is 17 amino acids.